This note documents a single TCR beta chain sequence. This specimen belongs to a study of blood T cell repertoires in COVID-19. Per the original data handling: Amplifying reference gene primers gave estimates of nucleated cell counts. Repertoires were generated with immunoSEQ multiplex PCR, while TCRdb's copy carries only in-frame clones and drops some. The V and J calls and the clone size are those of that table, but D and trimming were determined from the DNA. The table lists 110,000 to 150,000 clones, 88% of them singletons. The germline CDR1 and CDR2 sequences are SGHDT and YYEEEE. J was trimmed by 9 bases and V by 2 bases; bases with no gene match: 8. This CDR3 has 16 amino acids.

What was sequenced was peripheral blood. The clonotype comes from a woman aged 50 to 60 with acute or convalescent COVID-19. J is TRBJ2-1 and V is TRBV5-6, with 13 bases aligning to TRBD2. Written as DNA, the CDR3 is TGTGCCAGCAGCTTAAGGACTAGCGGGAGTTGGGGTGAGCAGTTCTTC. Encoded protein: CASSLRTSGSWGEQFF.